Following are 8 T cell receptor beta chains from one sample sequenced in a study of cytomegalovirus exposure and HLA in healthy donors. Both 60 Vbeta primers and 13 Jbeta primers went into the PCR. Profiling relied on immunoSEQ multiplex PCR, and the TCRdb table lists in-frame clones only, not all of them. The sample has about 150,000 clones; approximately 80% are singletons. The sample consisted of PBMCs. Receptors originate from a man aged 25-45 years in good health and CMV-seropositive.

The rearrangement links TRBV23-1 to TRBJ1-2; tentatively, D is TRBD1 (6 bases). TRBV23-1 is labeled an ORF, and its function is uncertain. V was cut by 2 bases and J by 4 bases, with 20 bases left in between. This CDR3 is 17 amino acids long. The CDR3 loop is CASSQTSYRVLCYGYTF. CDR3 nucleotide sequence: TGCGCCAGCAGTCAAACGTCTTACAGGGTCTTGTGCTATGGCTACACCTTC.

The V call is TRBV28, the J call TRBJ2-1, with 8 bases fitting TRBD2. Germline CDR1 and CDR2: MDHEN and SYDVKM. Germline trimming cut 6 bases from V and 6 bases from J; bases unmatched to any gene: 16. The CDR3 totals 17 residues. The CDR3, as DNA: TGTGCCAGCAGCCCAACCCCAGGGACTAGTTCTCTCAATGAGCAGTTCTTC. This translates into CASSPTPGTSSLNEQFF.

V usage is TRBV5-1 and J usage is TRBJ2-3, with D hard to call. This CDR3 has 14 residues. V shed 0 bases and J shed 4 bases, with 9 bases lying between them. The germline gives CDR1 SGHRS, CDR2 YFSETQ. CDR3 DNA: TGCGCCAGCAGCTTGGCCTTCCCCCCAGATACGCAGTATTTT. It translates to CASSLAFPPDTQYF.

CDR3 region: CASSEASGYEQYF. The CDR3 DNA is TGTGCCAGCAGTGAAGCGTCAGGGTACGAGCAGTACTTC. This rearrangement joins TRBV2 to TRBJ2-7, with D possibly being TRBD1 (5 bases). The CDR3 loop spans 13 amino acids. The germline CDR1 and CDR2 sequences are SNHLY and FYNNEI. Trimming took off 0 bases at V and 4 bases at J, with 7 bases between the two ends.

This chain uses TRBV5-6 with TRBJ2-3; 10 bases fit TRBD2. The CDR3 totals 18 residues. From germline, CDR1 is SGHDT and CDR2 YYEEEE. V shed 4 bases, J shed 0 bases, and the junction held 11 bases outside the gene matches. Here the CDR3 reads CASSRFAIAGGSTDTQYF. The CDR3 nucleotides read TGTGCCAGCAGCCGATTTGCGATAGCGGGGGGCAGCACAGATACGCAGTATTTT.

The V call is TRBV30, the J call TRBJ1-2; TRBD1 is a possible D gene (6 bases). V was pared by 0 bases and J by 7 bases, with 15 bases between. Germline CDR1 is GTSNPN and CDR2 is SVGIG (reference sequence). This CDR3 has 14 amino acids. The DNA of the CDR3 is TGTGCCTGGAGTGTTCGGGGGGGCTATACTGGCTACACCTTC. This encodes CAWSVRGGYTGYTF.

The chain is built from TRBV9 and TRBJ2-1; 10 bases align to TRBD2. The CDR3 consists of 14 residues. Germline V gives CDR1 SGDLS, CDR2 YYNGEE. J lost 8 bases, V lost 1 base, and 3 bases had no gene match. The CDR3, as DNA: TGTGCCAGCAGCGTAACCGGGACTAGCGATGAGCAGTTCTTC. This translates into CASSVTGTSDEQFF.

The V gene is TRBV30, the J gene TRBJ1-5; TRBD1 matches at 8 bases. J lost 8 bases, V lost 0 bases, and 6 bases had no gene match. CDR1 and CDR2 (germline): GTSNPN, SVGIG (reference sequence). The CDR3 is made up of 14 amino acids. DNA for the CDR3: TGTGCCTGGAGTGTACGGACAGGGAGGGAGCCCCAGCATTTT. This encodes CAWSVRTGREPQHF.